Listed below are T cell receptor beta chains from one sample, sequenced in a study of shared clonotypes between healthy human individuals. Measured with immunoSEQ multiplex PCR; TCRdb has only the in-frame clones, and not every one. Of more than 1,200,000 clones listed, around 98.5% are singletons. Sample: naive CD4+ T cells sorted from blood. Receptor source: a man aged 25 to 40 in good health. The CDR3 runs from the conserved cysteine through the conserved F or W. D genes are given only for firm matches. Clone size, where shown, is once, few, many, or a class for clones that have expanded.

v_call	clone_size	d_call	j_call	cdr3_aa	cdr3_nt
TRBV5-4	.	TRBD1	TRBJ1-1	CASSLGQVATEAFF	TGTGCCAGCAGCCTAGGACAGGTGGCGACTGAAGCTTTCTTT
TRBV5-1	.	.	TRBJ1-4	CASSNPGTNEKLFF	TGCGCCAGCTCTAACCCAGGAACTAATGAAAAACTGTTTTTT
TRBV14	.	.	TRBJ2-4	CASSQGGLAVAKNIQYF	TGTGCCAGCAGCCAAGGGGGGCTAGCGGTAGCCAAAAACATTCAGTACTTC
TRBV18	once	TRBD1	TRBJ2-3	CASSPRDRVNTDTQYF	TGTGCCAGCTCACCGAGGGACAGGGTAAACACAGATACGCAGTATTTT
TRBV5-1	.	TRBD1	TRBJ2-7	CASSLGDSLYF	TGCGCCAGCAGCTTGGGGGACAGCCTTTACTTC
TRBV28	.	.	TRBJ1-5	CASRNNQPQHF	TGTGCCAGCAGAAATAATCAGCCCCAGCATTTT
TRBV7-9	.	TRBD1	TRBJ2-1	CASSPRTGGTYEQFF	TGTGCCAGCAGCCCAAGGACAGGGGGCACGTATGAGCAGTTCTTC
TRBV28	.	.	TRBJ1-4	CASQGANEKLFF	TGTGCCAGCCAGGGAGCTAATGAAAAACTGTTTTTT
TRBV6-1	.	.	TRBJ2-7	CASSRPYEQYF	TGTGCCAGCAGTCGCCCCTACGAGCAGTACTTC
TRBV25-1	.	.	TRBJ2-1	CASSEGTGNEQFF	TGTGCCAGCAGTGAAGGAACCGGCAATGAGCAGTTCTTC
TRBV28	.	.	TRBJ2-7	CASSLDRLLSYEQYF	TGTGCCAGCAGCCTAGACAGGCTTTTATCCTACGAGCAGTACTTC
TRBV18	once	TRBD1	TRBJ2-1	CASSRWGTGGNEQFF	TGTGCCAGCTCACGGTGGGGAACAGGGGGCAATGAGCAGTTCTTC
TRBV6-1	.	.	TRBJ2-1	CALLVGEEALNEQFF	TGTGCCTTACTAGTGGGGGAGGAGGCCCTCAATGAGCAGTTCTTC
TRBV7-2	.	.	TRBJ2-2	CASSLGDRGSGELFF	TGTGCCAGCAGCTTAGGGGACCGAGGCTCCGGGGAGCTGTTTTTT
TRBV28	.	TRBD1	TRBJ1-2	CASRGGTAYGYTF	TGTGCCAGCAGGGGGGGGACAGCCTATGGCTACACCTTC
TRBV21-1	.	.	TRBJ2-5	CASPRESAPMGGETQYF	TGTGCCAGTCCCCGGGAATCTGCTCCCATGGGGGGTGAGACCCAGTACTTC
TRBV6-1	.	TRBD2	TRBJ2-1	CASSESAGTGGLAGDYNEQFF	TGTGCCAGCAGTGAATCCGCCGGGACAGGCGGACTAGCGGGAGACTACAATGAGCAGTTCTTC
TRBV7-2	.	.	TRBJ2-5	CASGYGGGLGETQYF	TGTGCCAGCGGCTACGGAGGGGGACTCGGGGAGACCCAGTACTTC
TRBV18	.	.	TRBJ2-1	CASSPPATGYNEQFF	TGTGCCAGCTCACCACCTGCGACTGGATACAATGAGCAGTTCTTC
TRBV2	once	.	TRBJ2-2	CASGTNLQGVVSTGELFF	TGTGCCAGCGGAACAAACCTACAGGGCGTGGTATCCACCGGGGAGCTGTTTTTT
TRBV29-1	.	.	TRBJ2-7	CSVRKVGTASGEQYF	TGCAGCGTTCGAAAGGTCGGAACGGCTTCTGGAGAGCAGTACTTC
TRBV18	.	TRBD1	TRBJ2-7	CASSRGDRPYEQYF	TGTGCCAGCTCACGTGGGGACAGACCCTACGAGCAGTACTTC
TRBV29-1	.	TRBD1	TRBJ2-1	CSVQGQAIYNEQFF	TGCAGCGTCCAGGGACAGGCTATCTACAATGAGCAGTTCTTC
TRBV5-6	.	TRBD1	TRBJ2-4	CASSLGPGTGVVAKNIQYF	TGTGCCAGCAGCTTGGGGCCGGGGACAGGGGTCGTAGCCAAAAACATTCAGTACTTC
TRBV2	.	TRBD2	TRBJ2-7	CASSEGRGTSGEYEQYF	TGTGCCAGCAGTGAGGGCCGAGGGACTAGCGGGGAATACGAGCAGTACTTC
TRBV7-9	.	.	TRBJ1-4	CASSSRTYEKLFF	TGTGCCAGCAGCTCCCGGACATATGAAAAACTGTTTTTT
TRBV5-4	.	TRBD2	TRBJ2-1	CASSLTAGGYNEQFF	TGTGCCAGCAGCTTGACAGCGGGAGGGTACAATGAGCAGTTCTTC
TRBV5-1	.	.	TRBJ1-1	CASSQGTPGEAFF	TGCGCCAGCAGCCAGGGGACACCTGGTGAAGCTTTCTTT
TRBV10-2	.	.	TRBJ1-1	CASSDSLEAFF	TGCGCCAGCAGTGACAGCCTTGAAGCTTTCTTT
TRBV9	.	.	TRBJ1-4	CASSVDWPAGEKLFF	TGTGCCAGCAGCGTAGACTGGCCGGCGGGTGAAAAACTGTTTTTT
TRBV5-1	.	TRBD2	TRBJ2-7	CASSPGASGLYEQYF	TGCGCCAGCAGCCCGGGGGCTAGCGGGCTTTACGAGCAGTACTTC